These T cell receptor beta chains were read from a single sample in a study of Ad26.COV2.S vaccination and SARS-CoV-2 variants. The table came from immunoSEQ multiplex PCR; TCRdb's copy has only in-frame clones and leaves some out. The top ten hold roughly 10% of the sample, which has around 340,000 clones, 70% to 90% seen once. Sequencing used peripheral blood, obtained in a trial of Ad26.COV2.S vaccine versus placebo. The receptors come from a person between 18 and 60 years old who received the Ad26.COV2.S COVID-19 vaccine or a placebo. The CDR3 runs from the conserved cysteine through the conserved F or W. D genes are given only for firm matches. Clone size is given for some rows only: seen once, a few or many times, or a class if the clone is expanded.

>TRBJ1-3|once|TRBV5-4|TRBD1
TGTGCCAGCAGCTCCACAGGGGCTAGTGGAAACACCATATATTTT
CASSSTGASGNTIYF
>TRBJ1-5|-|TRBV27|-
TGTGCCAGCTCTGGGACTTACGGCAATCAGCCCCAGCATTTT
CASSGTYGNQPQHF
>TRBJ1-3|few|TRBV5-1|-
TGCGCCAGCAGCTTCGGAGGGGGCTCTGGAAACACCATATATTTT
CASSFGGGSGNTIYF
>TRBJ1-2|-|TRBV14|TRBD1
TGTGCCAGCAGTCAATTAAAGACAGGGGGCGACGATGGCTACACCTTC
CASSQLKTGGDDGYTF
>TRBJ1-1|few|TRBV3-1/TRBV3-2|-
TGTGCCAGCAGCCAAGGAAGTGGCCCAATAGGAGATGAAGCTTTCTTT
CASSQGSGPIGDEAFF
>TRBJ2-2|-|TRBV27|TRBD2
TGTGCCAGCAGTTTATCCGGGAGGAGAACCGGGGAGCTGTTTTTT
CASSLSGRRTGELFF
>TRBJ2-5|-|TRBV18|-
TGTGCCAGCTCACCATGGGATACCCCGACTGGAGCAGAGACCCAGTACTTC
CASSPWDTPTGAETQYF
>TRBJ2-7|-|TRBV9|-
TGTGCCAGCAGCGTAGGGGACACGGCGTCCTACGAGCAGTACTTC
CASSVGDTASYEQYF
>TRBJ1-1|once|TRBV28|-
TGTGCCAGCACGGGTGGAACTGAAGCTTTCTTT
CASTGGTEAFF
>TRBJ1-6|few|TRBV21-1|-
TGTGCCAGCAACGAGGTGGTGAGGGTATCACCCCTCCACTTT
CASNEVVRVSPLHF
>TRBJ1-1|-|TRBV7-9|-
TGTGCCAGCAGCTTACAGGGCGGCCTTAAAGCTTTCTTT
CASSLQGGLKAFF
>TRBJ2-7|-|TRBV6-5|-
TGTGCCAGCCGCCGGGGTCCGTACGAGCAGTACTTC
CASRRGPYEQYF
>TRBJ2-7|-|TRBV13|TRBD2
TGTGCCAGCAGCGCGGGACTAGCGGCCAGCTCCTACGAGCAGTACTTC
CASSAGLAASSYEQYF
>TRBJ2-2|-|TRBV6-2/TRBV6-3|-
TGTGCCAGCAGTTACTCATGGGAGGACACCGGGGAGCTGTTTTTT
CASSYSWEDTGELFF
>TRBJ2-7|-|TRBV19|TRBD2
TGTGCCAGTAGTACGGCGGGAGTCTCCTACGAGCAGTACTTC
CASSTAGVSYEQYF
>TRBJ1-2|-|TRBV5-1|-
TGCGCCAGCAGCTCTTCGGGGTACGCGGATGGCTACACCTTC
CASSSSGYADGYTF
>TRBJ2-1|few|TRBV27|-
TGTGCCAGCAAGTTGAGCGAAGTCGATGAGCAGTTCTTC
CASKLSEVDEQFF
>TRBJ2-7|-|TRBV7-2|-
TGTGCCAGCAGCTTAGGGGTACGGGTTGGCTACGAGCAGTACTTC
CASSLGVRVGYEQYF
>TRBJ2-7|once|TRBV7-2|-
TGTGCCAGCAGCCCGCCGGGGCCGGGATACGAGCAGTACTTC
CASSPPGPGYEQYF
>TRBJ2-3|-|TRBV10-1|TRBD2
TGCGCCAGCAGTGATGCGGGGGGGACAGATACGCAGTATTTT
CASSDAGGTDTQYF
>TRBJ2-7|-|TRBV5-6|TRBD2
TGTGCCAGCAGCTTAATGGCGGGGGGCTCCTACGAGCAGTACTTC
CASSLMAGGSYEQYF
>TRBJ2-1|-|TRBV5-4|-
TGTGCCAGCAGCTTGGAGGGCGGCCCCTACAATGAGCAGTTCTTC
CASSLEGGPYNEQFF
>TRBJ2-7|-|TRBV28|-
TGTGCCAGCAGTAACCCGGATGGGGTTATCTTCTACGAGCAGTACTTC
CASSNPDGVIFYEQYF